This passage covers 10 T cell receptor beta chains from one sample sequenced in a study of blood T cell repertoires in COVID-19. Assay used: immunoSEQ multiplex PCR; TCRdb lists only in-frame clones, some missing. Among approximately 150,000 clones listed, approximately 80% were seen once. Material: peripheral blood. The receptors come from a woman between 45 and 60 years old with acute or convalescent COVID-19.

The V call is TRBV18, the J call TRBJ2-7; 7 bases are a match to TRBD1. The germline CDR1 and CDR2 sequences are KGHSH and LQKENI. The CDR3 has 14 residues. The V segment lost 6 bases and the J segment 3 bases; nucleotides outside the gene matches: 8. CDR3 DNA sequence: TGTGCCAGCTCCCCCGGGCCAGGGGGCTACGAGCAGTACTTC. Amino acid sequence: CASSPGPGGYEQYF.

V is TRBV28 and J is TRBJ2-7; the D gene is possibly TRBD1 (6 bases). Trimming left V 2 bases short and J 6 bases short, with 14 bases between. The CDR3 contains 14 residues. Per germline, CDR1 MDHEN and CDR2 SYDVKM. CDR3: CASSLTEEGGEQYF. The CDR3 DNA reads TGTGCCAGCAGTTTAACCGAGGAAGGGGGCGAGCAGTACTTC.

The chain uses TRBV2 and TRBJ2-7; no clear D gene. The V end lost 7 bases, the J end lost 0 bases, and 10 bases lay between the germline ends. Per the germline V gene, CDR1 is SNHLY and CDR2 is FYNNEI. This CDR3 is built from 13 residues. The CDR3 loop is CASTHQASYEQYF. The CDR3 region has the DNA TGTGCCAGCACCCACCAGGCCTCCTACGAGCAGTACTTC.

The rearrangement uses TRBV6-5 and TRBJ1-2, with D perhaps TRBD1 (5 bases). From germline, CDR1 is MNHEY and CDR2 SVGAGI. The CDR3 is 14 residues long. The V gene lost 6 bases and the J gene lost 4 bases, with 15 bases spanning the gap. CDR3 in amino acids: CASRNSGYPYGYTF. The CDR3 DNA sequence: TGTGCCAGCAGAAATTCAGGGTACCCCTATGGCTACACCTTC.

The chain joins TRBV2 to TRBJ1-4; D is undetermined. Trimming took 7 bases from V and 14 from J, leaving 20 bases between them. Germline CDR1 and CDR2: SNHLY and FYNNEI. The CDR3 length is 13 residues. The CDR3 sequence is CASTSERERRLFF. The CDR3 nucleotides are TGTGCCAGCACCTCCGAGCGGGAGCGGCGTCTGTTTTTT. Looking up the rest from reference TRBV2 and TRBJ1-4 gives the full variable domain: EPEVTQTPSHQVTQMGQEVILRCVPISNHLYFYWYRQILGQKVEFLVSFYNNEISEKSEIFDDQFSVERPDGSNFTLKIRSTKLEDSAMYFCASTSERERRLFFGSGTQLSVL.

This clone was picked up a small number of times. The chain combines TRBV7-2 with TRBJ2-5, with 16 bases identical to TRBD2. The CDR3 loop spans 17 amino acids. Trimming at V came to 5 bases and at J to 5 bases, leaving 8 bases not matched to a gene. Looked up from germline, CDR1 is SGHTA and CDR2 is FQGNSA. The CDR3 here is CASSTGTSGGVRETQYF. The CDR3 DNA follows: TGTGCCAGCAGCACCGGGACTAGCGGGGGGGTCCGGGAGACCCAGTACTTC.

The chain couples TRBV5-4 to TRBJ2-2; D not resolved. The germline V and J ends were trimmed by 0 bases and 0 bases, with 9 bases remaining between them. The CDR3 spans 16 residues. Germline V CDR1 and CDR2: SGHNT, YYREEE (reference sequence). In nucleotides, the CDR3 is TGTGCCAGCAGCTTGGGTGGAGCCTCGAACACCGGGGAGCTGTTTTTT. This gives the protein CASSLGGASNTGELFF. The complete variable domain, with remaining parts taken from reference TRBV5-4 and TRBJ2-2, reads ETGVTQSPTHLIKTRGQQVTLRCSSQSGHNTVSWYQQALGQGPQFIFQYYREEENGRGNFPPRFSGLQFPNYSSELNVNALELDDSALYLCASSLGGASNTGELFFGEGSRLTVL.

This chain joins TRBV6-5 and TRBJ2-7; D is perhaps TRBD1 (7 bases). The CDR3 covers 16 residues. The germline CDR1 and CDR2 sequences are MNHEY and SVGAGI. The V and J ends lost 4 bases and 5 bases respectively, with 21 bases between them. The CDR3 is CASSLVRQGGKDEQYF. The CDR3 DNA is TGTGCCAGCAGTTTGGTCAGGCAGGGGGGAAAGGACGAGCAGTACTTC.

This chain uses TRBV19 with TRBJ2-1; no clear D gene. Trimming took 10 bases from V and 0 from J, leaving 16 bases between them. Germline V gene sequence: CDR1 LNHDA, CDR2 SQIVND (reference sequence). CDR3 length: 15 residues. The CDR3 protein is CATMGLVGSYNEQFF. The DNA for the CDR3 is TGTGCCACTATGGGCCTGGTAGGCTCCTACAATGAGCAGTTCTTC.

This chain joins TRBV19 and TRBJ2-1, with 12 bases that match TRBD2. The CDR3 spans 16 residues. With V trimmed by 6 bases and J by 8 bases, 11 bases remained unmatched. From germline, CDR1 is LNHDA and CDR2 SQIVND (reference sequence). CDR3 sequence (DNA): TGTGCCAGTAGCGATCCTAGCGGGGGGGCTAGTGATGAGCAGTTCTTC. Its protein is CASSDPSGGASDEQFF.